This T cell receptor (beta chain) derives from a study of blood T cell repertoires in COVID-19. Study in general: Acute and convalescent COVID-19 samples came from the United States, Italy and Spain. Sources were T cells, B-cell-depleted T cells, or PBMCs; the material itself was cDNA or gDNA.

In the study's own analysis: From reference gene primer amplification, estimates of nucleated cell counts were derived. This table comes from immunoSEQ multiplex PCR, and its TCRdb copy is limited to in-frame clones, with some not included. D and trimming were read from the DNA, whereas the V and J calls and clone size are those reported in that table. The sample lists approximately 60,000 clones; 76% were seen once. Germline lookup yields CDR1 MNHNS and CDR2 SASEGT. This CDR3 spans 14 amino acids. The junction had 7 bases not matched to a gene; V was cut back by 6 bases and J by 6 bases. The sample comprised peripheral blood. The source is a man aged 45-65 years with active or convalescent COVID-19. The chain is built from TRBV6-1 and TRBJ2-2, with 7 bases lining up with TRBD1. The CDR3 region is CASRPPGQSGELFF. The CDR3 DNA reads TGTGCCAGCAGACCTCCGGGACAGTCCGGGGAGCTGTTTTTT.